Reported below is one T cell receptor beta chain. These data belong to a study of shared T cell receptors in the human thymus. Sequenced by immunoSEQ multiplex PCR; TCRdb stores in-frame clones only, minus some. The sample gives roughly 710,000 clones, 80% to 90% of which show up once; over 0.008% is in the top ten. The CDR3 covers 16 residues. CDR1 is SGHVS, CDR2 FNYEAQ, per germline. The V and J ends lost 1 base and 3 bases, in that order; junction bases with no gene match: 1. These sequences were also reported in another study, on human thymus T cells. This second study notes: Having surgery to correct congenital heart defects, healthy Finnish infants acted as the donors.

V usage is TRBV7-6 and J usage is TRBJ2-2, with TRBD2 matching over 11 bases. Source material: thymocytes. This clonotype was obtained from a girl under three years old with a congenital heart defect. CDR3 amino acids: CASSLVTSGDTGELFF. The CDR3, as DNA: TGTGCCAGCAGCTTAGTGACTAGCGGGGACACCGGGGAGCTGTTTTTT.